The 10 T cell receptor beta chains in this list originate from one sample, sequenced in a study of blood T cell repertoires in COVID-19. TCRdb's copy holds only in-frame clones and misses some; the assay was immunoSEQ multiplex PCR. The profile shows under 250,000 clones, around 90% of them singletons. Material for sequencing was peripheral blood. These TCRs come from a man aged 80 or over with acute or convalescent COVID-19.

This clone was recorded only once. This chain connects TRBV6-2 or TRBV6-3 to TRBJ2-3; TRBD2 matches at 10 bases. The CDR3 length is 18 residues. After removal of 5 bases from V and 0 bases from J, the junction contained 11 bases not matched to a gene. Germline CDR1 reads MNHEY; CDR2 reads SVGEGT. The CDR3 DNA reads as TGTGCCAGCAGTCCACATCCGGGACTAGCGAACAGCACAGATACGCAGTATTTT. The encoded protein is CASSPHPGLANSTDTQYF.

The chain employs TRBV7-9 and TRBJ2-7; the D gene is possibly TRBD2 (6 bases). Germline V gene lookup returns CDR1 SEHNR and CDR2 FQNEAQ (reference sequence). V lost 9 bases and J 0 bases, leaving 15 bases between the germline ends. This CDR3 has 14 amino acids. The CDR3 here is CASSPSGFSYEQYF. For the CDR3, the DNA is TGTGCCAGTAGCCCCAGCGGGTTCTCCTACGAGCAGTACTTC.

The gene calls are TRBV6-1 and TRBJ1-1, with TRBD1 matching 8 bases. The CDR3 spans 14 residues. V gave up 3 bases and J gave up 6 bases; unmatched junction bases: 6. CDR1 and CDR2 from the germline V gene are MNHNS and SASEGT. CDR3 sequence (DNA): TGTGCCAGCAGTGAGCGGGACAGGCCACCTGAAGCTTTCTTT. Amino acid sequence: CASSERDRPPEAFF.

The V gene is TRBV6-2 or TRBV6-3, the J gene TRBJ1-2; TRBD1 is a possible D gene (5 bases). The CDR3 extends over 16 amino acids. CDR1 and CDR2 (germline): MNHEY, SVGEGT. V lost 2 bases, J lost 2 bases, and 15 bases lay in between. The CDR3 DNA reads as TGTGCCAGCAGTTACCTCGCGACACGGGGGAACTATGGCTACACCTTC. It specifies CASSYLATRGNYGYTF.

The chain has TRBV7-8 and TRBJ1-6; D is ambiguous. The CDR3 spans 15 residues. V was trimmed by 6 bases and J by 12 bases, leaving 21 bases between them. Germline assignment: CDR1 SGHVS and CDR2 FQNEAQ. CDR3 bases: TGTGCCAGCAGGGTCCAGTTCGCTGCAGGAGGACCCCTCCACTTT. Encoded protein: CASRVQFAAGGPLHF. The whole variable domain, filled in from reference TRBV7-8 and TRBJ1-6, reads GAGVSQSPRYKVAKRGQDVALRCDPISGHVSLFWYQQALGQGPEFLTYFQNEAQLDKSGLPSDRFFAERPEGSVSTLKIQRTQQEDSAVYLCASRVQFAAGGPLHFGNGTRLTVT.

CDR3 in DNA: TGTGCCAGCAGCGGAGGACAGGGGTACTACGAGCAGTACTTC. It encodes CASSGGQGYYEQYF. The chain employs TRBV5-4 and TRBJ2-7; 9 nucleotides agree with TRBD1. Germline values: CDR1 SGHNT, CDR2 YYREEE (reference sequence). The V and J ends lost 4 bases and 3 bases, in that order; junction bases with no gene match: 5. CDR3 size: 14 residues.

The V call is TRBV6-2 or TRBV6-3, the J call TRBJ2-7; 10 nucleotides match TRBD2. Germline values: CDR1 MNHEY, CDR2 SVGEGT. Unmatched junction bases numbered 14, after V lost 2 bases and J lost 1 base. The CDR3 totals 19 residues. The CDR3 DNA sequence: TGTGCCAGCAGTTACAACGTTGGCGCTAGCGGGAGTTGGTCCTACGAGCAGTACTTC. Residues: CASSYNVGASGSWSYEQYF.

The V gene is TRBV7-3, the J gene TRBJ1-1; no firm D call. Germline values: CDR1 SGHTA, CDR2 FQGTGA. CDR3 length: 17 amino acids. The V and J ends lost 1 base and 0 bases respectively, with 15 bases between them. CDR3 nucleotide sequence: TGTGCCAGCAGCTTAAACCCATGGACTGGGATGAACACTGAAGCTTTCTTT. It encodes CASSLNPWTGMNTEAFF.

This clone has a single count. The CDR3 sequence is CASSNNRVGYGYTF. CDR3 DNA: TGTGCCAGCAGCAATAACAGGGTAGGGTATGGCTACACCTTC. The chain joins TRBV28 to TRBJ1-2; a possible D gene is TRBD1 (6 bases). V was shortened by 6 bases and J by 5 bases, with 16 bases between the two germline ends. Germline CDR1 and CDR2: MDHEN and SYDVKM. The CDR3 totals 14 residues.

The rearrangement joins TRBV15 to TRBJ1-1, with TRBD1 matching 11 bases. The CDR3 contains 18 residues. V lost 5 bases to trimming and J lost 1 base; unmatched junction nucleotides: 12. Per the germline V gene, CDR1 is LNHNV and CDR2 is YYDKDF (reference sequence). CDR3 bases: TGTGCCACCAGCTCTCCCTGGGGACAGGGGGTAAGGAACACTGAAGCTTTCTTT. It specifies CATSSPWGQGVRNTEAFF.